The 28 T cell receptor beta chains below all came from one sample that was sequenced in a study of cytomegalovirus exposure and HLA in healthy donors. The PCR was carried out with 60 Vbeta primers and 13 Jbeta primers. Clones were sequenced by immunoSEQ multiplex PCR, and TCRdb holds only the in-frame ones, with some missing. The table lists approximately 100,000 clones, around 82% of them singletons. The specimen was PBMCs. These TCRs come from a man between 50 and 59 years old in good health and CMV-seronegative.

This clone was seen a few times. The V and J genes are TRBV4-1 and TRBJ2-1; 8 bases map to TRBD2. The CDR3 runs to 17 residues. Germline trimming cut 0 bases from V and 5 bases from J; bases unmatched to any gene: 9. Looked up from germline, CDR1 is MGHRA and CDR2 is YSYEKL. This chain's CDR3 is CASSQDSSSGGNNEQFF. CDR3 coding DNA: TGCGCCAGCAGCCAAGACTCATCAAGCGGGGGAAACAATGAGCAGTTCTTC.

The V call is TRBV2, the J call TRBJ1-2, with 8 bases lining up with TRBD1. Trimming cost V 4 bases and J 4 bases; bases outside gene matches: 5. Germline CDR1 is SNHLY and CDR2 is FYNNEI. The CDR3 runs to 14 residues. CDR3 residues: CASSGGQGGYGYTF. CDR3 in DNA: TGTGCCAGCAGTGGTGGACAGGGCGGCTATGGCTACACCTTC.

The DNA for the CDR3 is TGCGCCAGCAGTGAGCCGTCCGGGACAGGGGGCGGTGAAGCTTTCTTT. Residues: CASSEPSGTGGGEAFF. The rearrangement links TRBV10-2 to TRBJ1-1; TRBD1 aligns across 12 bases. After removal of 2 bases from V and 7 bases from J, the junction contained 8 bases not matched to a gene. The germline V gene has CDR1 WSHSY and CDR2 SAAADI. The CDR3 length is 16 residues.

The chain employs TRBV29-1 and TRBJ1-2; TRBD1 might be the D (5 bases). Germline V gene sequence: CDR1 SQVTM, CDR2 ANQGSEA. V was trimmed by 0 bases and J by 8 bases, leaving 10 bases between them. This CDR3 has 12 residues. DNA of the CDR3: TGCAGCGTTGAAGAGGGGGGTGGGGGCTACACCTTC. Translated: CSVEEGGGGYTF.

The chain is built from TRBV7-9 and TRBJ1-3, with TRBD1 identical over 7 bases. Germline values: CDR1 SEHNR, CDR2 FQNEAQ (reference sequence). V lost 5 bases, J lost 0 bases, and 1 base stayed unmatched. This CDR3 region has 14 residues. CDR3: CASSRDSSGNTIYF. CDR3 sequence (DNA): TGTGCCAGCAGCAGGGACAGCTCTGGAAACACCATATATTTT. The variable domain in full, with the rest retrieved from reference TRBV7-9 and TRBJ1-3, is DTGVSQNPRHKITKRGQNVTFRCDPISEHNRLYWYRQTLGQGPEFLTYFQNEAQLEKSRLLSDRFSAERPKGSFSTLEIQRTEQGDSAMYLCASSRDSSGNTIYFGEGSWLTVV.

The chain couples TRBV11-2 to TRBJ1-2; the D is unclear. The V gene lost 5 bases and the J gene lost 5 bases, with 12 bases spanning the gap. The CDR3 sequence is 13 residues long. Germline assignment: CDR1 SGHAT and CDR2 FQNNGV. CDR3 in DNA: TGTGCCAGCAGCCCCGCGGGAGCTTATGGCTACACCTTC. It is translated as CASSPAGAYGYTF.

About this clone: The sample holds other DNA sequences that translate to the same CDR3. The genes are TRBV18 and TRBJ2-7, with TRBD1 matching 7 bases. Germline CDR1 is KGHSH and CDR2 is LQKENI. The CDR3 spans 14 residues. V gave up 2 bases and J gave up 2 bases; unmatched junction bases: 3. DNA of the CDR3: TGTGCCAGCTCACCAGACAGGGCCACCTACGAGCAGTACTTC. Translation: CASSPDRATYEQYF.

The V and J genes are TRBV5-4 and TRBJ1-2; the match to TRBD1 covers 7 bases. The germline CDR1 and CDR2 sequences are SGHNT and YYREEE (reference sequence). The CDR3 length is 14 residues. V was clipped by 0 bases and J by 1 base; unmatched bases: 0. The CDR3 coding sequence is TGTGCCAGCAGCTTGGGACAGGGTAACTATGGCTACACCTTC. It codes for CASSLGQGNYGYTF. Drawing the rest from reference TRBV5-4 and TRBJ1-2, the complete variable domain is ETGVTQSPTHLIKTRGQQVTLRCSSQSGHNTVSWYQQALGQGPQFIFQYYREEENGRGNFPPRFSGLQFPNYSSELNVNALELDDSALYLCASSLGQGNYGYTFGSGTRLTVV.

The chain recombines TRBV7-6 with TRBJ1-1, with no clear D. Germline values: CDR1 SGHVS, CDR2 FNYEAQ. The CDR3 loop spans 15 amino acids. Trimming left V 4 bases short and J 4 bases short, with 16 bases between. DNA of the CDR3: TGTGCCAGCAGCTCTCCGGAGGCGGGGAGCACTGAAGCTTTCTTT. This translates into CASSSPEAGSTEAFF.

This chain links TRBV23-1 with TRBJ1-2, with D maybe TRBD1 (5 bases). TRBV23-1 is identified as an open reading frame with a role that is uncertain. The CDR3 extends over 12 amino acids. The V gene lost 7 bases and the J gene lost 3 bases, with 9 bases spanning the gap. The CDR3 DNA reads as TGCGCCAGCACTACAGGATACTATGGCTACACCTTC. Its translation: CASTTGYYGYTF.

This clone appeared a few times. The chain is built from TRBV10-3 and TRBJ1-6; 9 bases are a match to TRBD1. The germline V gene has CDR1 ENHRY and CDR2 SYGVKD. The CDR3 totals 12 residues. Trimming at V came to 8 bases and at J to 10 bases, leaving 3 bases not matched to a gene. CDR3 in amino acids: CAISDRGSPLHF. CDR3 DNA sequence: TGTGCCATCTCGGACAGGGGATCACCCCTCCACTTT.

This clone has more than one count but fewer than ten. The CDR3 reads CASSARRGTDTQYF. The CDR3 DNA sequence: TGTGCCAGCAGCGCTCGGAGGGGCACAGATACGCAGTATTTT. The chain combines TRBV9 with TRBJ2-3; tentatively, D is TRBD2 (6 bases). CDR1 SGDLS and CDR2 YYNGEE come from the germline V gene. The CDR3 covers 14 residues. V shed 3 bases and J shed 1 base, with 9 bases lying between them.

The genes are TRBV29-1 and TRBJ1-4, with a tentative D call TRBD1 (5 bases). Germline CDR1 SQVTM, CDR2 ANQGSEA. This CDR3 comprises 13 residues. Trimming cost V 3 bases and J 3 bases, with 8 bases left between them. The CDR3 nucleotides are TGCAGCGTTGATGGGGCGTCTAATGAAAAACTGTTTTTT. Its translation is CSVDGASNEKLFF. The variable domain in full, completed from reference TRBV29-1 and TRBJ1-4, reads SAVISQKPSRDICQRGTSLTIQCQVDSQVTMMFWYRQQPGQSLTLIATANQGSEATYESGFVIDKFPISRPNLTFSTLTVSNMSPEDSSIYLCSVDGASNEKLFFGSGTQLSVL.

The chain links TRBV13 to TRBJ1-4, with D unresolved. This CDR3 region has 15 residues. From germline, CDR1 is PRHDT and CDR2 FYEKMQ (reference sequence). The V end was cut by 2 bases, the J end by 8 bases, with 15 bases between. CDR3 bases: TGTGCCAGCAGCTTACGGGGTAGGGCAGACGAAAAACTGTTTTTT. It encodes CASSLRGRADEKLFF.

CDR3 nucleotides: TGTGCCAGCAGCCCGGACAGGGGGAGGAATTCACCCCTCCACTTT. It translates to CASSPDRGRNSPLHF. The chain is built from TRBV7-9 and TRBJ1-6, with 10 positions matching TRBD1. CDR3 length: 15 amino acids. CDR1 and CDR2 (germline): SEHNR, FQNEAQ (reference sequence). J was trimmed by 7 bases and V by 5 bases; bases with no gene match: 5.

This chain uses TRBV19 with TRBJ1-1; D unresolved. Germline values: CDR1 LNHDA, CDR2 SQIVND (reference sequence). V lost 3 bases, J lost 4 bases, and 12 bases lay in between. There are 14 residues in the CDR3. The CDR3: CASSIDRTSTEAFF. CDR3 DNA: TGTGCCAGTAGTATTGATAGAACTTCCACTGAAGCTTTCTTT.

The rearrangement joins TRBV5-4 to TRBJ1-2, with 7 bases identical to TRBD1. The V and J ends lost 3 bases and 0 bases, in that order; junction bases with no gene match: 8. The CDR3 loop spans 16 amino acids. Looked up from germline, CDR1 is SGHNT and CDR2 is YYREEE (reference sequence). CDR3 protein: CASSSLLGTANYGYTF. The CDR3 nucleotides read TGTGCCAGCAGCTCGCTCCTAGGGACAGCTAACTATGGCTACACCTTC.

The V and J genes are TRBV10-2 and TRBJ1-1, with TRBD1 matching over 8 bases. After removal of 6 bases from V and 4 bases from J, the junction contained 7 bases not matched to a gene. In germline, CDR1 is WSHSY, CDR2 SAAADI. The CDR3 sequence is 14 residues long. The CDR3 reads CASRSGRGLTEAFF. CDR3 bases: TGCGCCAGCAGATCAGGCAGGGGGCTCACTGAAGCTTTCTTT.

This chain joins TRBV19 and TRBJ1-5; D uncertain. CDR1 LNHDA and CDR2 SQIVND come from the germline V gene (reference sequence). Trimming took 3 bases from V and 2 from J, leaving 5 bases between them. The CDR3 is 13 residues long. CDR3 bases: TGTGCCAGTAGTATCTCGGGCAATCAGCCCCAGCATTTT. It yields the protein CASSISGNQPQHF.

The J gene is TRBJ1-2, the V gene TRBV19, with TRBD1 matching over 7 bases. The length of the CDR3 is 13 residues. The J segment lost 8 bases and the V segment lost 7 bases, leaving 10 bases of the junction unmatched. The germline V gene has CDR1 LNHDA and CDR2 SQIVND (reference sequence). The CDR3 sequence is CASTPEGAGGYTF. DNA of the CDR3: TGTGCCAGTACCCCGGAGGGGGCGGGCGGCTACACCTTC.

This clone was found a few times. The gene calls are TRBV6-6 and TRBJ2-3; TRBD2 matches 9 bases. V lost 7 bases, J lost 4 bases, and 6 bases stayed unmatched. The CDR3 has 14 amino acids. CDR1 is MNHNY, CDR2 SVGAGI, per germline (reference sequence). This CDR3 reads CASTPSGGPDTQYF. The CDR3 DNA reads TGTGCCAGCACCCCCAGCGGGGGGCCAGATACGCAGTATTTT.

This chain joins TRBV30 and TRBJ2-7; 10 bases fit TRBD2. Germline V lookup: CDR1 GTSNPN, CDR2 SVGIG (reference sequence). With 5 bases clipped from V and 3 bases from J, the junction kept 16 bases outside the gene matches. The length of the CDR3 is 17 residues. CDR3 bases: TGTGCCTGGCGTAGACCAACAACTAGCGGGGCTTTCTACGAGCAGTACTTC. This codes for CAWRRPTTSGAFYEQYF.

The gene calls are TRBV7-9 and TRBJ2-4, with D maybe TRBD2 (6 bases). From germline, CDR1 is SEHNR and CDR2 FQNEAQ (reference sequence). This CDR3 comprises 16 residues. V was pared by 5 bases and J by 0 bases, with 14 bases between. For the CDR3, the DNA is TGTGCCAGCAGCCCCCACTCGGGAGTAGCCAAAAACATTCAGTACTTC. This translates into CASSPHSGVAKNIQYF.

This sequence joins TRBV12-5 and TRBJ1-4; 7 bases match TRBD1. The germline V gene encodes CDR1 LGHNT and CDR2 FRNRAP. Unmatched junction bases numbered 8, after V lost 6 bases and J lost 7 bases. The CDR3 runs 14 residues. For the CDR3, the DNA is TGTGCTAGTGGCCGGGACAGCGGTATTGAAAAACTGTTTTTT. Its protein is CASGRDSGIEKLFF.

The chain combines TRBV15 with TRBJ1-1; 7 positions agree with TRBD1. Unmatched junction bases numbered 15, after V lost 3 bases and J lost 2 bases. The CDR3 consists of 18 residues. Germline lookup yields CDR1 LNHNV and CDR2 YYDKDF (reference sequence). The CDR3 coding sequence is TGTGCCACCAGCAGGTTCCTCCCGGGACAGAGTATCAACACTGAAGCTTTCTTT. This gives the protein CATSRFLPGQSINTEAFF.

J is TRBJ1-1 and V is TRBV10-3, with 8 bases lining up with TRBD1. CDR1 ENHRY and CDR2 SYGVKD come from the germline V gene. The CDR3 runs to 14 residues. Losses at the gene ends were 6 bases for V and 6 bases for J; bases not matched to a gene: 9. The CDR3 loop reads CAISQDREDPEAFF. DNA for the CDR3: TGTGCCATCAGCCAGGACAGGGAGGATCCTGAAGCTTTCTTT.

The gene calls are TRBV7-9 and TRBJ1-4, with 7 bases fitting TRBD1. This CDR3 region has 15 residues. V lost 4 bases to trimming and J lost 8 bases; unmatched junction nucleotides: 10. Germline V lookup: CDR1 SEHNR, CDR2 FQNEAQ (reference sequence). In DNA, the CDR3 is TGTGCCAGCAGCTGGACCGGGACAGTGAACGAAAAACTGTTTTTT. It yields the protein CASSWTGTVNEKLFF.

This clone was seen only once. V gene TRBV29-1 combines with J gene TRBJ1-1, with D perhaps matching TRBD1 (5 bases). CDR1 and CDR2 from the germline V gene are SQVTM and ANQGSEA. V lost 0 bases and J 5 bases, leaving 13 bases between the germline ends. The CDR3 contains 14 residues. The CDR3 nucleotides read TGCAGCGTTGAAGATGCAGGGAGGAGAACTGAAGCTTTCTTT. Its protein is CSVEDAGRRTEAFF.